This T cell receptor (beta chain) derives from a study of cytotoxic CD8 clonotypes in ibrutinib-treated CLL. Germline values: CDR1 SGHNT, CDR2 YYREEE (reference sequence). The V and J ends lost 4 bases and 8 bases respectively, with 19 bases between them. The CDR3 consists of 15 residues. Method: immunoSEQ multiplex PCR; TCRdb's copy keeps in-frame clones and lacks some. The table records around 310,000 clones, around four fifths of them present only once. The sequence was obtained from a human donor with chronic lymphocytic leukemia. The chain couples TRBV5-4 to TRBJ2-4; the D gene is possibly TRBD2 (6 bases). The sample in question was PBMCs, obtained before ibrutinib treatment. CDR3 sequence: CASSTNGGVADIQYF. Here the CDR3 DNA reads TGTGCCAGCAGCACGAACGGCGGGGTTGCGGACATTCAGTACTTC.